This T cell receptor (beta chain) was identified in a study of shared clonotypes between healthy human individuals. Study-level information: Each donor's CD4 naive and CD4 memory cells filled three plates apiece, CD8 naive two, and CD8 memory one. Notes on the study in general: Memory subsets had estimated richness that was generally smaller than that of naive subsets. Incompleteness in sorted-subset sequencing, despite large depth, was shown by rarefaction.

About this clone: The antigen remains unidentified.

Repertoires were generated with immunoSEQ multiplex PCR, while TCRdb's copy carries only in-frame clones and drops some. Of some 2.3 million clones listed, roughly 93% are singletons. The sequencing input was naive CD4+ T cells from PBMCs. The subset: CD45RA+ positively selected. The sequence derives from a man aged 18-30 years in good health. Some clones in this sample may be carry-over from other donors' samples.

The CDR3, as DNA: TGTGCCAGCAGCCTCTGGGGGGGGACTGGGGACGAGCAGTACTTC. Translation: CASSLWGGTGDEQYF. The gene calls are TRBV7-9 and TRBJ2-7; 7 nucleotides agree with TRBD2. The CDR3 has 15 amino acids. Unmatched junction bases numbered 12, after V lost 5 bases and J lost 5 bases. From germline, CDR1 is SEHNR and CDR2 FQNEAQ (reference sequence). The full variable domain, rest sourced from reference TRBV7-9 and TRBJ2-7, is DTGVSQNPRHKITKRGQNVTFRCDPISEHNRLYWYRQTLGQGPEFLTYFQNEAQLEKSRLLSDRFSAERPKGSFSTLEIQRTEQGDSAMYLCASSLWGGTGDEQYFGPGTRLTVT.